This TCR beta chain comes out of a study of T-cell memory formation after mild COVID-19. Findings of the study overall: What remained unconfirmed was the SARS-CoV-2 specificity of second-wave clones peaking on day 37. Later expanders leaned CD4+, whereas day 15 to 85 contracting clones were balanced CD4/CD8.

In the case of this clonotype: As yet, its antigen is unknown.

Via MiXCR, TCRdb re-called the 5' RACE reads, giving one row per CDR3 protein. The profile shows approximately 150,000 distinct CDR3 sequences, over 10% of them singletons. The sample taken for sequencing was PBMCs or a T cell subset sorted from them (not recorded which). This clonotype was obtained from a man aged 18 to 29 who had mild COVID-19 (a few samples of this study predate the infection). Cell type and time point are not known.

CDR3 protein: CALSSMTAGELFF. Here the CDR3 DNA reads TGTGCCTTGAGTAGCATGACCGCCGGGGAGCTGTTTTTT. V usage is TRBV7-2 and J usage is TRBJ2-2; unclear D gene. Trimming left V 11 bases short and J 6 bases short, with 16 bases between. The CDR3 is 13 amino acids. Germline values: CDR1 SGHTA, CDR2 FQGNSA.